The clone carrying this T cell receptor (beta chain) turned up a few times. The sample is drawn from a study of patients and donors after allogeneic stem cell transplantation. CDR1 is MGHDK, CDR2 SYGVNS, per germline. CDR3 length: 14 residues. Trimming removed 6 bases from V and 2 bases from J, with 14 bases in between. TCRdb redid the calling of the RT-PCR reads with MiXCR, one entry per CDR3 protein. The sample lists some 87,000 distinct CDR3 sequences; roughly 50% were seen once. Source material: blood, either unsorted or a sorted T cell fraction (not recorded which). The origin of this receptor is a human donor who was either an allogeneic HSCT recipient or a stem cell or donor lymphocyte infusion donor (not recorded which). It is not recorded whose cells these are; they may come from a transplant donor. The chain joins TRBV25-1 to TRBJ2-7; D is unclear. Here the CDR3 DNA reads TGTGCCAGCAGCGGCTCCCTGTTCACCTACGAGCAGTACTTC. Translated: CASSGSLFTYEQYF.